Listed below are T cell receptor beta chains from one sample, sequenced in a study of blood T cell repertoires in COVID-19. The data were produced by immunoSEQ multiplex PCR, yet TCRdb's version contains in-frame clones alone and is incomplete. This table holds fewer than 250,000 clones, roughly 80% found once. Sequenced input: PBMCs or T cells enriched from blood (not recorded which). These receptors all come from a woman in her thirties or forties who had been exposed to COVID-19. Both conserved end residues are part of each CDR3. Each record gives: J gene, V gene, D gene, clone size, CDR3 DNA, CDR3 protein. The D gene is left open where the match is weak. Only some rows state a clone size, as once, few, many or a class for expanded clones.

j_call: TRBJ1-1
v_call: TRBV19
d_call: .
clone_size: .
cdr3_nt: TGTGCCAGTAGTATAGTGGCGGGGGGGAGCACTGAAGCTTTCTTT
cdr3_aa: CASSIVAGGSTEAFF

j_call: TRBJ2-7
v_call: TRBV12-5
d_call: .
clone_size: .
cdr3_nt: TGTGCTAGTGGCCGAGAATCGGGGGTTTACGAGCAGTACTTC
cdr3_aa: CASGRESGVYEQYF

j_call: TRBJ2-1
v_call: TRBV29-1
d_call: .
clone_size: .
cdr3_nt: TGCAGCGTGGACCCGACAGTTTCATACAATGAGCAGTTCTTC
cdr3_aa: CSVDPTVSYNEQFF

j_call: TRBJ1-5
v_call: TRBV10-1
d_call: .
clone_size: .
cdr3_nt: TGCGCCAGCAGTAAGCCCCTCCTCCGGAATCAGCCCCAGCATTTT
cdr3_aa: CASSKPLLRNQPQHF

j_call: TRBJ2-4
v_call: TRBV5-6
d_call: .
clone_size: .
cdr3_nt: TGTGCCAGCAGCTTAAACTCCGGGACACCAATTCAGTACTTC
cdr3_aa: CASSLNSGTPIQYF

j_call: TRBJ1-3
v_call: TRBV25-1
d_call: .
clone_size: few
cdr3_nt: TGTGCCAGCAGTGAATCGGGGTACTCTGGAAACACCATATATTTT
cdr3_aa: CASSESGYSGNTIYF

j_call: TRBJ1-6
v_call: TRBV19
d_call: TRBD1
clone_size: .
cdr3_nt: TGTGCCAGTAGGATCTTCCAGGGGGTCGGGAGCAATTCACCCCTCCACTTT
cdr3_aa: CASRIFQGVGSNSPLHF

j_call: TRBJ1-2
v_call: TRBV9
d_call: .
clone_size: .
cdr3_nt: TGTGCCAGCAGCGCCGATGGGGGGAGCTATGGCTACACCTTC
cdr3_aa: CASSADGGSYGYTF

j_call: TRBJ1-4
v_call: TRBV6-4
d_call: .
clone_size: .
cdr3_nt: TGTGCCAGCAGTGACAGAGTGGGGGCAGGAAATGAAAAACTGTTTTTT
cdr3_aa: CASSDRVGAGNEKLFF

j_call: TRBJ1-4
v_call: TRBV7-8
d_call: TRBD1
clone_size: .
cdr3_nt: TGTGCCAGCAGCTTAGACATTCTCGACAGGGGGCTAAAACTGTTTTTT
cdr3_aa: CASSLDILDRGLKLFF

j_call: TRBJ1-1
v_call: TRBV19
d_call: .
clone_size: .
cdr3_nt: TGTGCCAGTAGCCTCGACAGGAACACTGAAGCTTTCTTT
cdr3_aa: CASSLDRNTEAFF

j_call: TRBJ2-1
v_call: TRBV9
d_call: TRBD2
clone_size: .
cdr3_nt: TGTGCCAGCAGCCTTCGACTAGCGGGGAACAATGAGCAGTTCTTC
cdr3_aa: CASSLRLAGNNEQFF

j_call: TRBJ1-1
v_call: TRBV4-1
d_call: .
clone_size: .
cdr3_nt: TGCGCCAGCAGCCGAGAGGGTCCGGCAAGAAGGGGGTCTGACACTGAAGCTTTCTTT
cdr3_aa: CASSREGPARRGSDTEAFF

j_call: TRBJ1-5
v_call: TRBV4-1
d_call: .
clone_size: .
cdr3_nt: TGCGCCAGCAGCCAAGAGTACAGAGACAGCAATCAGCCCCAGCATTTT
cdr3_aa: CASSQEYRDSNQPQHF

j_call: TRBJ1-2
v_call: TRBV18
d_call: .
clone_size: .
cdr3_nt: TGTGCCAGCTCACCCCAAGAGGACTATGGCTACACCTTC
cdr3_aa: CASSPQEDYGYTF

j_call: TRBJ1-1
v_call: TRBV2
d_call: .
clone_size: .
cdr3_nt: TGTGCCAGCGGCCCGAGGGTGGACACTGAAGCTTTCTTT
cdr3_aa: CASGPRVDTEAFF

j_call: TRBJ2-2
v_call: TRBV4-1
d_call: TRBD1
clone_size: few
cdr3_nt: TGCGCCAGCAGCCGCGGACAGGGGTACACCGGGGAGCTGTTTTTT
cdr3_aa: CASSRGQGYTGELFF

j_call: TRBJ2-5
v_call: TRBV5-1
d_call: TRBD2
clone_size: .
cdr3_nt: TGCGCCAGCAGCGATAGCGGGGGGGCTTCGGAGACCCAGTACTTC
cdr3_aa: CASSDSGGASETQYF

j_call: TRBJ1-3
v_call: TRBV7-9
d_call: .
clone_size: few
cdr3_nt: TGTGCCAGCAGCTTCAAGGAGTCCTCTGGAAACACCATATATTTT
cdr3_aa: CASSFKESSGNTIYF

j_call: TRBJ2-7
v_call: TRBV11-2
d_call: .
clone_size: .
cdr3_nt: TGTGCCAGCAGCCCGGCGGGGGCCCCCTACGAGCAGTACTTC
cdr3_aa: CASSPAGAPYEQYF

j_call: TRBJ2-3
v_call: TRBV5-1
d_call: TRBD2
clone_size: .
cdr3_nt: TGCGCCAGCAGCTTGACTAGCGGTATCTTCGCAGATACGCAGTATTTT
cdr3_aa: CASSLTSGIFADTQYF

j_call: TRBJ2-7
v_call: TRBV6-5
d_call: TRBD1
clone_size: few
cdr3_nt: TGTGCCAGCAGTTACGAGGACAGGGGCTACGAGCAGTACTTC
cdr3_aa: CASSYEDRGYEQYF

j_call: TRBJ2-5
v_call: TRBV7-8
d_call: TRBD1
clone_size: .
cdr3_nt: TGTGCCAGCAGCTTAGGCGGGACAGGGGGCGCCCCCTCGGGTGAGGTCCAGTACTTC
cdr3_aa: CASSLGGTGGAPSGEVQYF

j_call: TRBJ2-7
v_call: TRBV14
d_call: .
clone_size: .
cdr3_nt: TGTGCCAGCAGCCAACCCCTTACTAGCCCGTCCTACGAGCAGTACTTC
cdr3_aa: CASSQPLTSPSYEQYF

j_call: TRBJ1-5
v_call: TRBV3-1/TRBV3-2
d_call: TRBD1
clone_size: many
cdr3_nt: TGTGCCAGCAGCCAGAGGACAGGGGTTCAGCCCCAGCATTTT
cdr3_aa: CASSQRTGVQPQHF

j_call: TRBJ1-1
v_call: TRBV5-1
d_call: TRBD1
clone_size: .
cdr3_nt: TGCGCCAGCAGCTTGGAACGACAGGGTCTGAACACTGAAGCTTTCTTT
cdr3_aa: CASSLERQGLNTEAFF

j_call: TRBJ1-5
v_call: TRBV6-5
d_call: TRBD1
clone_size: .
cdr3_nt: TGTGCCAGCAGTCATCGGGCAGGGGGCGATCAGCCCCAGCATTTT
cdr3_aa: CASSHRAGGDQPQHF

j_call: TRBJ1-4
v_call: TRBV4-2
d_call: .
clone_size: .
cdr3_nt: TGTGCCAGCAGCCAACAATTCGGGGGGGAAAAACTGTTTTTT
cdr3_aa: CASSQQFGGEKLFF

j_call: TRBJ2-3
v_call: TRBV7-9
d_call: TRBD1
clone_size: .
cdr3_nt: TGTGCCAGCAGCTCCGCGACAGGGGTTTTCACAGATACGCAGTATTTT
cdr3_aa: CASSSATGVFTDTQYF

j_call: TRBJ2-3
v_call: TRBV20-1
d_call: TRBD2
clone_size: once
cdr3_nt: TGCAGTGCTAGTCTAGCGGGGGGCACAGATACGCAGTATTTT
cdr3_aa: CSASLAGGTDTQYF

j_call: TRBJ2-5
v_call: TRBV6-5
d_call: TRBD1
clone_size: .
cdr3_nt: TGTGCCCCGGCAGGGGGCGGAGGAGAGACCCAGTACTTC
cdr3_aa: CAPAGGGGETQYF

j_call: TRBJ2-3
v_call: TRBV10-3
d_call: .
clone_size: few
cdr3_nt: TGTGCCATCGGACTGAACACAGATACGCAGTATTTT
cdr3_aa: CAIGLNTDTQYF

j_call: TRBJ1-5
v_call: TRBV9
d_call: .
clone_size: few
cdr3_nt: TGTGCCAGCAGCGTAGGGTACAAAACGCCCCAGCATTTT
cdr3_aa: CASSVGYKTPQHF

j_call: TRBJ2-3
v_call: TRBV4-2
d_call: TRBD2
clone_size: many
cdr3_nt: TGTGCCAGCAGCCACCCCAGGGCGGGGGGGCTACGAGATACGCAGTATTTT
cdr3_aa: CASSHPRAGGLRDTQYF

j_call: TRBJ1-2
v_call: TRBV11-2
d_call: TRBD1
clone_size: once
cdr3_nt: TGTGCCAGCAGCTTAGGGACAGGTCCTTTTTATGGCTACACCTTC
cdr3_aa: CASSLGTGPFYGYTF

j_call: TRBJ2-3
v_call: TRBV11-2
d_call: TRBD2
clone_size: .
cdr3_nt: TGTGCCAGCAGCCCAGGGGCGGGACTAGCGGGGGCCACAGATACGCAGTATTTT
cdr3_aa: CASSPGAGLAGATDTQYF

j_call: TRBJ1-6
v_call: TRBV2
d_call: TRBD1
clone_size: .
cdr3_nt: TGTGCCAGCAATGAAATCCCAGGGGGAGGATCACCCCTCCACTTT
cdr3_aa: CASNEIPGGGSPLHF

j_call: TRBJ1-1
v_call: TRBV19
d_call: TRBD1
clone_size: .
cdr3_nt: TGTGCCAGTACCCGACAGGGCATGAACACTGAAGCTTTCTTT
cdr3_aa: CASTRQGMNTEAFF

j_call: TRBJ2-3
v_call: TRBV6-5
d_call: .
clone_size: .
cdr3_nt: TGTGCCAGCAGCTTAGCAGATACGCAGTATTTT
cdr3_aa: CASSLADTQYF

j_call: TRBJ2-1
v_call: TRBV2
d_call: TRBD2
clone_size: .
cdr3_nt: TGTGCCAGCAGTGCACTAGCGGGGGTAATCAATGAGCAGTTCTTC
cdr3_aa: CASSALAGVINEQFF

j_call: TRBJ1-1
v_call: TRBV18
d_call: .
clone_size: .
cdr3_nt: TGTGCCAGCTCACCACTCTGGGGGGATACCGACAAGCTTCACATGAACACTGAAGCTTTCTTT
cdr3_aa: CASSPLWGDTDKLHMNTEAFF

j_call: TRBJ1-2
v_call: TRBV4-1
d_call: TRBD1
clone_size: once
cdr3_nt: TGCGCCAGCAGCCAAGAGGGGAGCAGGGGGCACTTTGGCTACACCTTC
cdr3_aa: CASSQEGSRGHFGYTF

j_call: TRBJ2-7
v_call: TRBV18
d_call: TRBD2
clone_size: .
cdr3_nt: TGTGCCAGCTCGCCATCAGCGGGGGGGTTCGGTTGGGAGCAGTACTTC
cdr3_aa: CASSPSAGGFGWEQYF

j_call: TRBJ1-4
v_call: TRBV15
d_call: .
clone_size: .
cdr3_nt: TGTGCCACCAGTCCGGGGGGGCCAACTAATGAAAAACTGTTTTTT
cdr3_aa: CATSPGGPTNEKLFF

j_call: TRBJ1-2
v_call: TRBV28
d_call: TRBD1
clone_size: .
cdr3_nt: TGTGCCAGCAGTCCGGGACAGGGATCTCCCTATGGCTACACCTTC
cdr3_aa: CASSPGQGSPYGYTF

j_call: TRBJ1-2
v_call: TRBV14
d_call: .
clone_size: many
cdr3_nt: TGTGCCAGCAGCCAAGGGGCAGGAGGCTATGGCTACACCTTC
cdr3_aa: CASSQGAGGYGYTF

j_call: TRBJ1-2
v_call: TRBV6-2/TRBV6-3
d_call: .
clone_size: .
cdr3_nt: TGTGCCAGCAGTTACGTAGACTATGGCTACACCTTC
cdr3_aa: CASSYVDYGYTF

j_call: TRBJ1-5
v_call: TRBV19
d_call: .
clone_size: .
cdr3_nt: TGTGCCAGTAGTATATTTAGTTCCCGCAATCAGCCCCAGCATTTT
cdr3_aa: CASSIFSSRNQPQHF

j_call: TRBJ2-7
v_call: TRBV2
d_call: TRBD2
clone_size: .
cdr3_nt: TGTGCCAGCAGGGGACTAGCGGGGGGGAAAGGCGAGCAGTACTTC
cdr3_aa: CASRGLAGGKGEQYF

j_call: TRBJ1-4
v_call: TRBV7-2
d_call: TRBD1
clone_size: many
cdr3_nt: TGTGCCAGCAGCAGGACAGGGTTGGGGGAAAAACTGTTTTTT
cdr3_aa: CASSRTGLGEKLFF

j_call: TRBJ1-6
v_call: TRBV3-1/TRBV3-2
d_call: TRBD1
clone_size: .
cdr3_nt: TGTGCCAGCAGCCAAGAACAGGGGGCAGGTAATTCACCCCTCCACTTT
cdr3_aa: CASSQEQGAGNSPLHF

j_call: TRBJ1-4
v_call: TRBV6-1
d_call: .
clone_size: .
cdr3_nt: TGTGCCAGCAGTGAGACGGGAGCTAATGAAAAACTGTTTTTT
cdr3_aa: CASSETGANEKLFF

j_call: TRBJ1-6
v_call: TRBV7-8
d_call: .
clone_size: .
cdr3_nt: TGTGCCAGCAGCTTTACAGGGTCTAATTCACCCCTCCACTTT
cdr3_aa: CASSFTGSNSPLHF

j_call: TRBJ1-1
v_call: TRBV6-5
d_call: .
clone_size: .
cdr3_nt: TGTGCCAGCAGTTACCGCCCCGGGAACCTGAACACTGAAGCTTTCTTT
cdr3_aa: CASSYRPGNLNTEAFF

j_call: TRBJ1-1
v_call: TRBV5-5
d_call: TRBD1
clone_size: .
cdr3_nt: TGTGCCAGCAGCTTGGGACAGGGAGGAATGGCTTTCTTT
cdr3_aa: CASSLGQGGMAFF